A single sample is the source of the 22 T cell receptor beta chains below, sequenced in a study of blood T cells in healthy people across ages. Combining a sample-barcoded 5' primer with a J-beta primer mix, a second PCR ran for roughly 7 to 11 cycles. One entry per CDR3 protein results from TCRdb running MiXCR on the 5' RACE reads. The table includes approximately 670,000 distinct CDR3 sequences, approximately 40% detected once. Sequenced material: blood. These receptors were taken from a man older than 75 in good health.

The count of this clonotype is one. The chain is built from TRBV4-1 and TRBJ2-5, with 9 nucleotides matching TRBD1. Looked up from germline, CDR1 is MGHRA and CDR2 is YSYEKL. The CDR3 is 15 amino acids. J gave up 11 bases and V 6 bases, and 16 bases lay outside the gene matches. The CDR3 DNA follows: TGCGCCAGCAGTTCACAGGGGGCTACCGGGAATGAGCAGTACTTC. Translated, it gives CASSSQGATGNEQYF.

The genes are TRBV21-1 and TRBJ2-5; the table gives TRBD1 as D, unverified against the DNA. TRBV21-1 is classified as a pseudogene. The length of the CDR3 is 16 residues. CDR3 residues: CASSKSSGTAVETQYF. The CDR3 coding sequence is TGTGCCAGCAGCAAATCCTCCGGGACAGCCGTGGAGACCCAGTACTTC.

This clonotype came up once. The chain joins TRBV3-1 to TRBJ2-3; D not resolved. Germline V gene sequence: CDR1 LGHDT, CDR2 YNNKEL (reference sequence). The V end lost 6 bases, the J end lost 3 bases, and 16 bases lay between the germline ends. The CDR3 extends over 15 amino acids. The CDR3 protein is CASRRTGRGTDTQYF. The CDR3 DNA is TGTGCCAGCAGGCGGACCGGCCGTGGGACAGATACGCAGTATTTT.

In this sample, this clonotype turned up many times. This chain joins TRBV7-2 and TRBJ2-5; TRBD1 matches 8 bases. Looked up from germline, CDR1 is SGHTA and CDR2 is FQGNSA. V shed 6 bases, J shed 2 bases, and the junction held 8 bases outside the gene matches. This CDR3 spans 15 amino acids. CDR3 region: CASRLPGTGQETQYF. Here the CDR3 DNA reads TGTGCCAGCAGGCTCCCCGGGACAGGTCAAGAGACCCAGTACTTC.

The CDR3 loop is CASRRFRGDSSYEQYF. The DNA of the CDR3 is TGTGCCAGCAGGCGGTTCAGGGGAGACAGCTCCTACGAGCAGTACTTC. V is TRBV7-2 and J is TRBJ2-7, with D perhaps TRBD1 (6 bases). This CDR3 is 16 amino acids long. The germline gives CDR1 SGHTA, CDR2 FQGNSA. V was trimmed by 6 bases and J by 0 bases, leaving 18 bases between them.

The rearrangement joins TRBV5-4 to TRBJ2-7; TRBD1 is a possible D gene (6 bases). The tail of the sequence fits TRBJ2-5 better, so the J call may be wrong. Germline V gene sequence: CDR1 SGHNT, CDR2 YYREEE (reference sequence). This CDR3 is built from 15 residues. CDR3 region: CASSTGAGEKKTQYF. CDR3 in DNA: TGTGCCAGCAGCACCGGGGCAGGGGAGAAGAAGACCCAGTACTTC.

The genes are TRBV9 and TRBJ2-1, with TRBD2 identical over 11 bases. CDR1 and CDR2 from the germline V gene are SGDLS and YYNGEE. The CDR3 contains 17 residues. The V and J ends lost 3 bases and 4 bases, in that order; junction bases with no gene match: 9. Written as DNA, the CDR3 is TGTGCCAGCAGCGCTACCACACTAGCGGGAGCGTACAATGAGCAGTTCTTC. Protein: CASSATTLAGAYNEQFF.

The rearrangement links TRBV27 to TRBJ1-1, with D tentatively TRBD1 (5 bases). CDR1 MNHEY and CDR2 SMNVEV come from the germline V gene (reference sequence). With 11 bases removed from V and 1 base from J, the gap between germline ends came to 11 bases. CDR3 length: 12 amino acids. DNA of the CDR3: TGTGCCGTAAGACAGCAGAACACTGAAGCTTTCTTT. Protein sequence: CAVRQQNTEAFF.

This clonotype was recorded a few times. As DNA, the CDR3 is TGTGCCAGCTCACCAAACACAGGGAGAGGAGCTAACTATGGCTACACCTTC. This codes for CASSPNTGRGANYGYTF. V and J are TRBV18 and TRBJ1-2, with D possibly being TRBD1 (6 bases). The CDR3 runs 17 residues. V lost 2 bases and J lost 0, with 16 bases in between. Germline CDR1 reads KGHSH; CDR2 reads LQKENI.

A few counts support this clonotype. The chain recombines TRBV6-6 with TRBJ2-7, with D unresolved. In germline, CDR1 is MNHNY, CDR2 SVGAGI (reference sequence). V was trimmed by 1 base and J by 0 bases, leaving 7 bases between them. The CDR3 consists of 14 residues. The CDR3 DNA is TGTGCCAGCAGTTACTTTCTGGGCTCCTACGAGCAGTACTTC. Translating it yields CASSYFLGSYEQYF.

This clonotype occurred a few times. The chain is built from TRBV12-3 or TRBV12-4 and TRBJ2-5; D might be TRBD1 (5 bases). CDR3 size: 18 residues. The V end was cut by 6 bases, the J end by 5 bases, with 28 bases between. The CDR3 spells CASRPTPRTRKGGETQYF. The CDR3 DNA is TGTGCCAGCAGGCCTACACCCAGGACACGGAAGGGTGGGGAGACCCAGTACTTC.

The CDR3 region has the DNA TGTGCCAGCAGCGGACTGATGAACACTGAAGCTTTCTTT. Translated, it gives CASSGLMNTEAFF. The rearrangement uses TRBV6-2 or TRBV6-3 and TRBJ1-1; no clear D. Deletions cut 6 bases from V and 0 bases from J, with 8 bases between. The CDR3 extends over 13 amino acids. CDR1 is MNHEY and CDR2 is SVGEGT in the germline V gene.

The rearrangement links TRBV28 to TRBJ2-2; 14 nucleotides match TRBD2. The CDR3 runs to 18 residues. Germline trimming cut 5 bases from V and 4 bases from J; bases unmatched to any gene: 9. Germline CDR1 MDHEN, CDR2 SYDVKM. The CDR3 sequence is CASSPNPGLAGATGELFF. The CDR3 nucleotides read TGTGCCAGCAGTCCGAATCCGGGACTAGCGGGAGCCACCGGGGAGCTGTTTTTT.

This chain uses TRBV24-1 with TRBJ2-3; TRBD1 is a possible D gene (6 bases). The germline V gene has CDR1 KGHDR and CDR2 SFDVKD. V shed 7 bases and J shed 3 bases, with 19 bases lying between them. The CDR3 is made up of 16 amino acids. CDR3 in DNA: TGTGCCACCAGCTCCCGTTCAGGGGTAGGAACAGATACGCAGTATTTT. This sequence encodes CATSSRSGVGTDTQYF.

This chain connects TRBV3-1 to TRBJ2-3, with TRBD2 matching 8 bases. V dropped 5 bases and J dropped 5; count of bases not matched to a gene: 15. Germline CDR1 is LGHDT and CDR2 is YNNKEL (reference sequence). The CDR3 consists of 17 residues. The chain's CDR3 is CASSETLAGRALDTQYF. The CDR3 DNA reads TGTGCCAGCAGCGAGACCTTAGCGGGGAGGGCCTTAGATACGCAGTATTTT.

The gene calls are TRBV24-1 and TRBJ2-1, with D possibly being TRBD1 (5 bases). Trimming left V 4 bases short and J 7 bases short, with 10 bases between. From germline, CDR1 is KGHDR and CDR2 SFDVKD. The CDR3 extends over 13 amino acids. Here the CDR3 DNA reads TGTGCCACCAGTGAGCCCAGGGTAAATGAGCAGTTCTTC. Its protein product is CATSEPRVNEQFF.

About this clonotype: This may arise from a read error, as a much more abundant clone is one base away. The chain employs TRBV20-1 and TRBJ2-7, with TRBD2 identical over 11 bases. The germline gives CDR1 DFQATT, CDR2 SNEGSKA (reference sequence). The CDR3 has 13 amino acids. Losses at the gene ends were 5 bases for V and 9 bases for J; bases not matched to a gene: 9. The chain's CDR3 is CSALLAGGRGQYF. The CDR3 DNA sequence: TGCAGTGCTCTGCTAGCGGGAGGCCGAGGGCAGTACTTC.

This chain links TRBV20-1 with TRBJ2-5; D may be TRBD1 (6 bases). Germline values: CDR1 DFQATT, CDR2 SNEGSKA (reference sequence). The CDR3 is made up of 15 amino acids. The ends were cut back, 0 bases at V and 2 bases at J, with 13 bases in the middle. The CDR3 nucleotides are TGCAGTGCTAGAGATCTTGGACAGAATCAAGAGACCCAGTACTTC. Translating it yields CSARDLGQNQETQYF.

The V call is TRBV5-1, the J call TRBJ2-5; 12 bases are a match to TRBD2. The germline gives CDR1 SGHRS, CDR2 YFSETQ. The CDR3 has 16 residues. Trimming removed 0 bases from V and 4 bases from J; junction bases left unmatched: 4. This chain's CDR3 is CASSLASGGAGETQYF. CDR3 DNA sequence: TGCGCCAGCAGCTTGGCTAGCGGGGGGGCCGGAGAGACCCAGTACTTC.

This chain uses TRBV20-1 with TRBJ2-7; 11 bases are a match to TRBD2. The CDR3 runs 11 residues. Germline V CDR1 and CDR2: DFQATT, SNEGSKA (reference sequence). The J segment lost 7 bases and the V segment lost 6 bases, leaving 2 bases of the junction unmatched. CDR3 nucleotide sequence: TGCAGTGCCACTAGCGGGAGAGAGCAGTACTTC. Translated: CSATSGREQYF.

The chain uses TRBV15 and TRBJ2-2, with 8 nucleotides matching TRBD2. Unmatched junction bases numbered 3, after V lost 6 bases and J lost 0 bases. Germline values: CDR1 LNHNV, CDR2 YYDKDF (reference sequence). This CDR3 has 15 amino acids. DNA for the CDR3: TGTGCCACCAGTCAAGCGGGGGCGAACACCGGGGAGCTGTTTTTT. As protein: CATSQAGANTGELFF.

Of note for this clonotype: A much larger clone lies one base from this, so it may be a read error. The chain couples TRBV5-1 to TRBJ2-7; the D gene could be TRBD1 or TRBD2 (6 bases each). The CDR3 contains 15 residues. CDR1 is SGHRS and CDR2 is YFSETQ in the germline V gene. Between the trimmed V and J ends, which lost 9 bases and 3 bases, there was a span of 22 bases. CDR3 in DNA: TGCGCCAACAGACCGGCCGGGGGCCAATTCTACGAGCAGTACTTC. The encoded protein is CANRPAGGQFYEQYF. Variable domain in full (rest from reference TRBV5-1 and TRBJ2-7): KAGVTQTPRYLIKTRGQQVTLSCSPISGHRSVSWYQQTPGQGLQFLFEYFSETQRNKGNFPGRFSGRQFSNSRSEMNVSTLELGDSALYLCANRPAGGQFYEQYFGPGTRLTVT.